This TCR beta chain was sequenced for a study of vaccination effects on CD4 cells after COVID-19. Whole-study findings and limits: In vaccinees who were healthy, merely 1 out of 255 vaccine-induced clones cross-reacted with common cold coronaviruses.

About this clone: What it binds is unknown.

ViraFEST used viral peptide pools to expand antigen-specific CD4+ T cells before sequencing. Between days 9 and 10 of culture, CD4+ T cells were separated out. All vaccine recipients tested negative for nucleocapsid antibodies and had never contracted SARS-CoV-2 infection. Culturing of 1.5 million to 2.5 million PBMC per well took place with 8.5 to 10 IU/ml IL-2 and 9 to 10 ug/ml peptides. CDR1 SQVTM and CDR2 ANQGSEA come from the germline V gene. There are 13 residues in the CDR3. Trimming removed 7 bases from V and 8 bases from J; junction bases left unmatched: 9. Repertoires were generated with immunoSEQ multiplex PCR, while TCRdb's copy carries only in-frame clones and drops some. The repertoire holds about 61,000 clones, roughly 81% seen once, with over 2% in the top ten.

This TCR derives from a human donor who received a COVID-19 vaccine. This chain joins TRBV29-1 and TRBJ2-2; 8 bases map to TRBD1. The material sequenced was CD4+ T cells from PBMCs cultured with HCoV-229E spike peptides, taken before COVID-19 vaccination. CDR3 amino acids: CSAVTGDQGELFF. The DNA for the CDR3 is TGCAGCGCGGTGACAGGGGATCAAGGGGAGCTGTTTTTT.